Listed below are T cell receptor beta chains from one sample, sequenced in a study of persistence of HIV-infected CD4 T cells. No antigen has been assigned to these receptors. Profiled with immunoSEQ multiplex PCR; TCRdb holds only in-frame clones, not every one. The data hold 25,000 to 30,000 clones, with about 80% observed a single time. Sequencing was performed on CD4+ T cells sorted from PBMCs after roughly 18-hour stimulation, taken from a patient who received antiretroviral therapy. The receptors derive from an adult woman with HIV who was CMV-seropositive. Each CDR3 is given with its conserved first and last residue. Not every row has a clone size; where given, it reads once, few, many or a size class.

clone_size j_call v_call cdr3_aa
few TRBJ1-5 TRBV15 CATSREKNSNQPQHF
NA TRBJ1-5 TRBV6-2/TRBV6-3 CASSPGTGGKQPQHF
NA TRBJ1-1 TRBV19 CASRVTGLNTEAFF
NA TRBJ1-5 TRBV19 CASSIRDGSNQPQHF
few TRBJ2-3 TRBV30 CAWSLARVYTDTQYF
once TRBJ2-2 TRBV5-1 CASSFRLDTGELFF
few TRBJ2-2 TRBV4-1 CASSQVSGNTGELFF
once TRBJ2-2 TRBV24-1 CATSGAATNTGELFF
NA TRBJ1-3 TRBV5-1 CASSLAVAGNTIYF
NA TRBJ1-5 TRBV19 CASSYSGTGGAGRHF
NA TRBJ1-1 TRBV3-1/TRBV3-2 CASSHPRTPAEAFF
once TRBJ2-5 TRBV13 CASSLRPGRGETQYF
NA TRBJ2-2 TRBV19 CASSPPTGLNTGELFF
NA TRBJ1-1 TRBV6-5 CASGGTGAYSAFF